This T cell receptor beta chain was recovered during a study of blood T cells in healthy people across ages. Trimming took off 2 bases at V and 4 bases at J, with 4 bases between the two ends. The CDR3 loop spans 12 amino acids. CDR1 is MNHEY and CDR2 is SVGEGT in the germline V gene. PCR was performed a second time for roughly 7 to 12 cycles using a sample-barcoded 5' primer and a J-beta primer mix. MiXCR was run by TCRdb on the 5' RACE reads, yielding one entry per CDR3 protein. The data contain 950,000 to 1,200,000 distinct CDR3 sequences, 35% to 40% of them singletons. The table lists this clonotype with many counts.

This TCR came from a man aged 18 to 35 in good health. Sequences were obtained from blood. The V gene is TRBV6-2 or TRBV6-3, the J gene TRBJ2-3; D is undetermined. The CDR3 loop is CASSYPPDTQYF. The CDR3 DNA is TGTGCCAGCAGTTACCCGCCAGATACGCAGTATTTT.